The 4 T cell receptor beta chains presented below share a single source sample, sequenced in a study of T cells in women clearing cervical HPV infection. Generated by immunoSEQ multiplex PCR, the TCRdb table keeps only in-frame clones and is missing some. The listing contains tens of thousands of clones. Sequencing was performed on blood buffy coat. All receptors derive from a woman between 18 and 70 years old with a cervical HPV16 infection that either progressed to CIN3+ or cleared (not recorded which).

Points on this clone: The read gets to within 3 residues of the CDR3 end, and the germline J gene fills in the rest. The chain recombines TRBV6-1 with TRBJ2-3; D call uncertain. V was clipped by 0 bases and J by 0 bases, with 10 bases between them. CDR1 and CDR2 from the germline V gene are MNHNS and SASEGT. The CDR3 length is 16 residues. Partial CDR3 DNA: TGTGCCAGCAGTGAAGCGGTACATCCGAGCACAGATACG. As protein: CASSEAVHPSTDT. The whole CDR3 sequence is CASSEAVHPSTDTQYF.

This clone is called medium-sized based on its frequency. The read gets to within 3 residues of the CDR3 end, and the germline J gene fills in the rest. The chain carries TRBV18 and TRBJ2-7, with a weak D call TRBD1 (6 bases). Per the germline V gene, CDR1 is KGHSH and CDR2 is LQKENI. The CDR3 length is 15 residues. V was cut by 3 bases and J by 3 bases, with 15 bases left in between. CDR3 sequence reads: CASSPTGDTDYEQYF. The CDR3 DNA, read in part, is TGTGCCAGCTCACCGACCGGGGACACAGACTACGAG.

In the case of this clone: Germline is not matched at one junction end, which may reflect a read error. The sequence runs out 3 residues before the end of the CDR3; the remainder is reconstructed from the germline J gene. This rearrangement joins TRBV20-1 to TRBJ2-7; the match to TRBD2 covers 7 bases. Per germline, CDR1 DFQATT and CDR2 SNEGSKA (reference sequence). The CDR3 covers 13 residues. The sequenced CDR3 bases are TGCAGTGTTAGAGGCGGGGGCTCCTACGAG. This translates into CSVRGGGSYE. The CDR3 reads in full as CSVRGGGSYEQYF.

A word on this clone: The read comes to an end 3 residues before the CDR3 does, leaving the germline J gene to fill in the end. The chain recombines TRBV12-3 or TRBV12-4 with TRBJ2-1, with a possible D match to TRBD1 (5 bases). Trimming removed 4 bases from V and 5 bases from J, with 15 bases in between. The length of the CDR3 is 15 residues. CDR3 DNA, as far as it was read: TGTGCCAGCAGTTGGCAGGGAAAGGGGCACAATGAG. It yields the protein CASSWQGKGHNE. From start to end, the CDR3 is CASSWQGKGHNEQFF.